Shown below are 15 T cell receptor beta chains from a single sample sequenced in a study of blood T cell repertoires in COVID-19. Some clones are missing from TCRdb's copy, which holds only in-frame ones; the method was immunoSEQ multiplex PCR. Found here are nearly 250,000 clones, over 75% of them singletons; the top ten hold over 7.5%. The sequenced material came from PBMCs or T cells enriched from blood (not recorded which). Receptors originate from a woman between 45 and 65 years old with acute COVID-19.

The rearrangement joins TRBV10-1 to TRBJ2-3; D is possibly TRBD1 (6 bases). The CDR3 has 13 amino acids. Per germline, CDR1 WNHNN and CDR2 SYGVQD (reference sequence). The V end was cut by 9 bases, the J end by 3 bases, with 13 bases between. The CDR3 region is CARQGTATDTQYF. CDR3 sequence (DNA): TGCGCCAGACAGGGTACGGCGACAGATACGCAGTATTTT.

By sample fraction, this clone is medium-sized. The chain uses TRBV9 and TRBJ1-1; the match to TRBD1 covers 10 bases. Unmatched junction bases numbered 9, after V lost 4 bases and J lost 3 bases. The length of the CDR3 is 16 residues. CDR1 and CDR2 from the germline V gene are SGDLS and YYNGEE. The CDR3 coding sequence is TGTGCCAGCAGCTCCGGGACAGGGGTTGGAGACACTGAAGCTTTCTTT. This gives the protein CASSSGTGVGDTEAFF.

The chain couples TRBV2 to TRBJ1-4, with D unresolved. The V end was cut by 7 bases, the J end by 4 bases, with 22 bases between. Germline V gene data show CDR1 as SNHLY and CDR2 as FYNNEI. There are 17 residues in the CDR3. The CDR3 nucleotides read TGTGCCAGCACCGGTCCTCCGCTGAGTCATGTTAATGAAAAACTGTTTTTT. The encoded protein is CASTGPPLSHVNEKLFF.

As regards this clone: The sample carries other DNA sequences with the same CDR3. V usage is TRBV30 and J usage is TRBJ1-5; 7 bases map to TRBD1. This CDR3 is 14 amino acids long. With 1 base clipped from V and 2 bases from J, the junction kept 2 bases outside the gene matches. The germline CDR1 and CDR2 sequences are GTSNPN and SVGIG (reference sequence). The CDR3 DNA sequence: TGTGCCTGGAGTGCCGGGACAGGCAATCAGCCCCAGCATTTT. Protein sequence: CAWSAGTGNQPQHF.

The V gene is TRBV27, the J gene TRBJ1-4, with 7 bases identical to TRBD1. The CDR3 spans 14 residues. After removal of 7 bases from V and 5 bases from J, the junction contained 7 bases not matched to a gene. Germline CDR1 and CDR2: MNHEY and SMNVEV (reference sequence). The CDR3 spells CASTKQGNNEKLFF. The CDR3 DNA reads as TGTGCCAGCACCAAACAGGGGAACAATGAAAAACTGTTTTTT. Variable domain in full (rest from reference TRBV27 and TRBJ1-4): EAQVTQNPRYLITVTGKKLTVTCSQNMNHEYMSWYRQDPGLGLRQIYYSMNVEVTDKGDVPEGYKVSRKEKRNFPLILESPSPNQTSLYFCASTKQGNNEKLFFGSGTQLSVL.

The rearrangement links TRBV5-1 to TRBJ2-2, with D possibly TRBD1 on 6 matching bases. This CDR3 region has 16 residues. Germline CDR1 and CDR2: SGHRS and YFSETQ. The V end was cut by 3 bases, the J end by 0 bases, with 12 bases between. The CDR3 loop is CASSSSRTANTGELFF. The DNA of the CDR3 is TGCGCCAGCAGCTCCTCGCGGACAGCGAACACCGGGGAGCTGTTTTTT.

This clone was detected once. A clone one base away is much larger, so this may be a read error. CDR3 sequence (DNA): TGCGCCAGCAGCTTGGGGACAGGGAACACTGAAGCTTTCTTT. Amino acid sequence: CASSLGTGNTEAFF. This chain links TRBV5-1 with TRBJ1-1, with 7 nucleotides matching TRBD1. Germline CDR1 SGHRS, CDR2 YFSETQ. After removal of 0 bases from V and 1 base from J, the junction contained 0 bases not matched to a gene. This CDR3 has 14 residues.

The chain has TRBV6-6 and TRBJ2-1; 7 bases agree with TRBD1. In germline, CDR1 is MNHNY, CDR2 SVGAGI (reference sequence). V lost 7 bases, J lost 6 bases, and 18 bases stayed unmatched. This CDR3 is built from 17 residues. The CDR3 nucleotides are TGTGCCAGCATTCGGCGCCCCGGGACAGTACAAACCAATGAGCAGTTCTTC. Translating gives CASIRRPGTVQTNEQFF.

The chain employs TRBV3-1 (or the pseudogene TRBV3-2) and TRBJ1-1; D gene unclear. This CDR3 is built from 16 residues. The germline V gene has CDR1 LGHDT and CDR2 YNNKEL (reference sequence). V was trimmed by 3 bases and J by 0 bases, leaving 14 bases between them. CDR3 coding DNA: TGTGCCAGCAGCCACCCCAACAGACGGATGAACACTGAAGCTTTCTTT. Its protein product is CASSHPNRRMNTEAFF.

The chain carries TRBV30 and TRBJ1-5, with D perhaps TRBD1 (5 bases). Germline assignment: CDR1 GTSNPN and CDR2 SVGIG (reference sequence). Trimming cost V 3 bases and J 8 bases, with 11 bases left between them. The CDR3 sequence is 12 residues long. As DNA, the CDR3 is TGTGCCTGGAGCCTCCTAGGGGAGCCCCAGCATTTT. Its translation is CAWSLLGEPQHF.

The chain joins TRBV27 to TRBJ1-1; D perhaps matches TRBD1 (5 bases). There are 15 residues in the CDR3. CDR1 is MNHEY, CDR2 SMNVEV, per germline (reference sequence). V was trimmed by 6 bases and J by 0 bases, leaving 14 bases between them. Written as DNA, the CDR3 is TGTGCCAGCAGACCGGGGGGTTTCATGAACACTGAAGCTTTCTTT. Protein product: CASRPGGFMNTEAFF.

The V gene is TRBV6-5, the J gene TRBJ1-5; 7 nucleotides agree with TRBD1. V gave up 5 bases and J gave up 7 bases; unmatched junction bases: 11. Germline values: CDR1 MNHEY, CDR2 SVGAGI. There are 15 residues in the CDR3. DNA of the CDR3: TGTGCCAGCAGTCGCCATCCGGGACAGCTACAGCCCCAGCATTTT. Its protein product is CASSRHPGQLQPQHF.

V is TRBV6-4 and J is TRBJ1-1; 7 bases are shared with TRBD1. V lost 1 base and J lost 4; bases outside the gene matches: 6. The CDR3 covers 15 residues. The germline CDR1 and CDR2 sequences are MRHNA and SNTAGT. The chain's CDR3 is CASSDYKTGVTEAFF. For the CDR3, the DNA is TGTGCCAGCAGTGACTACAAAACAGGGGTCACTGAAGCTTTCTTT.

J is TRBJ2-7 and V is TRBV18, with D maybe TRBD1 (6 bases). The V gene lost 3 bases and the J gene lost 4 bases, with 10 bases spanning the gap. The CDR3 runs to 13 residues. The germline V gene encodes CDR1 KGHSH and CDR2 LQKENI. In DNA form, the CDR3 reads TGTGCCAGCTCACCCCCGACAGGTTACGAGCAGTACTTC. It is translated as CASSPPTGYEQYF.

This chain uses TRBV5-4 with TRBJ1-2, with D tentatively TRBD1 (5 bases). CDR3 length: 13 residues. Germline CDR1 and CDR2: SGHNT and YYREEE (reference sequence). Trimming took 4 bases from V and 5 from J, leaving 12 bases between them. This CDR3 reads CASSLDTFYGYTF. As DNA, the CDR3 is TGTGCCAGCAGCCTGGACACCTTTTATGGCTACACCTTC.